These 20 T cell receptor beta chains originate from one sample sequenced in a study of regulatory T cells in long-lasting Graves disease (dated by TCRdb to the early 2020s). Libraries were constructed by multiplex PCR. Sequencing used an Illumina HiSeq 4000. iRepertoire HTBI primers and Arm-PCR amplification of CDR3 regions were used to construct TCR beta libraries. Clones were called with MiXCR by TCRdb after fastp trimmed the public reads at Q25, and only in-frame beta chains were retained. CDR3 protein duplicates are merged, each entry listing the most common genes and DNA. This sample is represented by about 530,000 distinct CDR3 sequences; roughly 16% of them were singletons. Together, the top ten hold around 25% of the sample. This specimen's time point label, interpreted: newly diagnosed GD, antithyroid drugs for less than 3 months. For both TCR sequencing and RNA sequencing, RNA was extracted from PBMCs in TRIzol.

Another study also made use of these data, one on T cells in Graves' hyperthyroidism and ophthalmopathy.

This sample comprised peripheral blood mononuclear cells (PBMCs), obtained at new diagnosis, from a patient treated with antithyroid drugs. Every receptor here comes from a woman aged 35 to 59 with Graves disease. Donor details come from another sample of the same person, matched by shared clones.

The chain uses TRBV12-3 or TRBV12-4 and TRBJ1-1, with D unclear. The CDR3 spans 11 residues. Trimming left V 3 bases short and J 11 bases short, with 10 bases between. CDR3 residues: CASSFDRRAFF. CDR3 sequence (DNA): TGTGCCAGCAGTTTCGATCGAAGGGCTTTCTTT.

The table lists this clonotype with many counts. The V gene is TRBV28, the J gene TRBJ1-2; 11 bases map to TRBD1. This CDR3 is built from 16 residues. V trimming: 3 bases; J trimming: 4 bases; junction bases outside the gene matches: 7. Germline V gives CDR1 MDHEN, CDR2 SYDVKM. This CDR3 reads CASSFLDGTGGYGYTF. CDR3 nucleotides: TGTGCCAGCAGTTTTCTCGACGGGACAGGGGGCTATGGCTACACCTTC.

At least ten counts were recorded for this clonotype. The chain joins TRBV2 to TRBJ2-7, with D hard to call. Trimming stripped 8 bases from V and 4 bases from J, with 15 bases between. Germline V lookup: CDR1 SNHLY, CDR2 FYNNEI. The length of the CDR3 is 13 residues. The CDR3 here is CASSKRLEYEQYF. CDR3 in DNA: TGTGCCAGCTCGAAACGCTTGGAATACGAGCAGTACTTC.

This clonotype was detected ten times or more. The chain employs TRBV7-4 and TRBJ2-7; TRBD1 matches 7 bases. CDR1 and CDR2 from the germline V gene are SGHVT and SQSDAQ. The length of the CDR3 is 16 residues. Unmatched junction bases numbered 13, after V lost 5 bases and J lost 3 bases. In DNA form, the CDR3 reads TGTGCCAGCAGCCCCGTCGACAGGGATGAGAACTACGAGCAGTACTTC. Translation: CASSPVDRDENYEQYF.

CDR3 region: CASSVDGSSGNTIYF. CDR3 sequence (DNA): TGTGCCAGCAGCGTAGACGGGAGCTCTGGAAACACCATATATTTT. The chain joins TRBV9 to TRBJ1-3, with D hard to call. V lost 0 bases and J 0 bases, leaving 7 bases between the germline ends. CDR3 length equals 15 residues. Germline V gene sequence: CDR1 SGDLS, CDR2 YYNGEE.

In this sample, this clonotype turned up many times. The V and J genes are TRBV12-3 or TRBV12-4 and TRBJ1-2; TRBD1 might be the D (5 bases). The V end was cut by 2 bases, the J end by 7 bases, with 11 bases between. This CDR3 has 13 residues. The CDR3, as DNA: TGTGCCAGCAGTTTAAGCGCGGGGCCTGGCTACACCTTC. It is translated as CASSLSAGPGYTF.

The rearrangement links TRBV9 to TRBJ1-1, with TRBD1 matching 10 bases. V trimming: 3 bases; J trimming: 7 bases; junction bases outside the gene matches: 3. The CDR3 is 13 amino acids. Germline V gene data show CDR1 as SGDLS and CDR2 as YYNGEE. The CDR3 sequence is CASSAGQGDEAFF. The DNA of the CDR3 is TGTGCCAGCAGCGCCGGACAGGGGGATGAAGCTTTCTTT.

CDR3: CASSGVWEAYEQYF. The CDR3 nucleotides are TGTGCCAGCAGCGGCGTTTGGGAAGCCTACGAGCAGTACTTC. V gene TRBV14 combines with J gene TRBJ2-7; D remains unclear. This CDR3 region has 14 residues. In germline, CDR1 is SGHDN, CDR2 FVKESK. V gave up 5 bases and J gave up 2 bases, with 13 bases separating them.

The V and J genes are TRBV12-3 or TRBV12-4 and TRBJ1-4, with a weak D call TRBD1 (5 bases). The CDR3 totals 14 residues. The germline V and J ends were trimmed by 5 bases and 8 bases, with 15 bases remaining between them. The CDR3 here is CASSPGTTGEKLFF. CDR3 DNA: TGTGCCAGCAGTCCGGGGACGACGGGGGAAAAACTGTTTTTT.

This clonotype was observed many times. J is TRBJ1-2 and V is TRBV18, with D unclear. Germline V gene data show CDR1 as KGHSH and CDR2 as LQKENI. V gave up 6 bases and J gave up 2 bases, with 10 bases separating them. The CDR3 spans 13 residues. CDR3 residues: CASSPQNNYGYTF. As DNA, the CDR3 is TGTGCCAGCTCGCCCCAGAACAACTATGGCTACACCTTC.

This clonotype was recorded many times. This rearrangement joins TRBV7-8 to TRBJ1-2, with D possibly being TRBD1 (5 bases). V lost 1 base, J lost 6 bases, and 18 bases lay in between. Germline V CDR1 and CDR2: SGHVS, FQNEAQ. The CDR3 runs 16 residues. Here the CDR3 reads CASSLEVTGGTDGYTF. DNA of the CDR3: TGTGCCAGCAGCTTAGAGGTGACGGGAGGGACGGATGGCTACACCTTC.

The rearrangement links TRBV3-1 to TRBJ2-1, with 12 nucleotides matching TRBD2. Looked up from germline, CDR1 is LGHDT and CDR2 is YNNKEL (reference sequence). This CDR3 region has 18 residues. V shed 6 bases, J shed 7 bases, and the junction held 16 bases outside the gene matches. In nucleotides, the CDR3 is TGTGCCAGCAGGCTAGCCACCGCTAGCGGGGGGGCCATGAATGAGCAGTTCTTC. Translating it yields CASRLATASGGAMNEQFF.

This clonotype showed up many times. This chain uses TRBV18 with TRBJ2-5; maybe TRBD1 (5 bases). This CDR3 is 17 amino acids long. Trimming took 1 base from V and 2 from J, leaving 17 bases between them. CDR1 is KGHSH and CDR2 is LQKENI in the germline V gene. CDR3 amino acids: CASSPLSVATGQETQYF. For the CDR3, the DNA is TGTGCCAGCTCACCACTCTCCGTAGCAACAGGTCAAGAGACCCAGTACTTC.

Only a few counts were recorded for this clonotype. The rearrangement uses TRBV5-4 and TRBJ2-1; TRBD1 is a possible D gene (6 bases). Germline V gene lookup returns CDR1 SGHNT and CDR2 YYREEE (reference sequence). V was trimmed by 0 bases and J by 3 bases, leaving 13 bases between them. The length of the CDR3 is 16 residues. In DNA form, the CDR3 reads TGTGCCAGCAGCTTGGCGGGTAGGGGGTACTACAATGAGCAGTTCTTC. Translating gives CASSLAGRGYYNEQFF.

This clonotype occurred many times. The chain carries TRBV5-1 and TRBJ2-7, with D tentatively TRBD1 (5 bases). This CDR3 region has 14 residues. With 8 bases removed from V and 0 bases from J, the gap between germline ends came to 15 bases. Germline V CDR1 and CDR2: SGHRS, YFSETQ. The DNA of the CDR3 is TGCGCCAGGGGTAGAACAGGAGACTCCTACGAGCAGTACTTC. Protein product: CARGRTGDSYEQYF.

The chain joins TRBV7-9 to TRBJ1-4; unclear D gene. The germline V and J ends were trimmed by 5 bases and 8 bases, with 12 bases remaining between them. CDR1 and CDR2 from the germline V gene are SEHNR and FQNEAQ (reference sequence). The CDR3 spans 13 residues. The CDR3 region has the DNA TGTGCCAGCAGCCAAAGCGCGAAGGAAAAACTGTTTTTT. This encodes CASSQSAKEKLFF.

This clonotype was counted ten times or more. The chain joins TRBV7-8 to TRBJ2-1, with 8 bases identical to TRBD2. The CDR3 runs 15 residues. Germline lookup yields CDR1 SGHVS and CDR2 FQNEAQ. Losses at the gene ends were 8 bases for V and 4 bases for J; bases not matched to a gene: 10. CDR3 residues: CASLTRLAGYNEQFF. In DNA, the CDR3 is TGTGCCAGCCTGACTCGGCTAGCGGGTTACAATGAGCAGTTCTTC.

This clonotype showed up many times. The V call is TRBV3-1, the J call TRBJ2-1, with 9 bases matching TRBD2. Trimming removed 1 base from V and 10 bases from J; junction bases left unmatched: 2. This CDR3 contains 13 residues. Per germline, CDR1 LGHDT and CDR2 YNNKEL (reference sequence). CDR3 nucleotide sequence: TGTGCCAGCAGCCAAGGGCTAGCGGGGGAGCAGTTCTTC. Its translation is CASSQGLAGEQFF.

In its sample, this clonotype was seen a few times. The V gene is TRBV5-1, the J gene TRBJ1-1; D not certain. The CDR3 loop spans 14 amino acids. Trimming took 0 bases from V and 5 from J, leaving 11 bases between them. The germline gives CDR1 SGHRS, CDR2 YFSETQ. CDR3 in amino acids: CASSLAGIQTEAFF. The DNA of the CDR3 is TGCGCCAGCAGCTTGGCCGGGATTCAGACTGAAGCTTTCTTT.

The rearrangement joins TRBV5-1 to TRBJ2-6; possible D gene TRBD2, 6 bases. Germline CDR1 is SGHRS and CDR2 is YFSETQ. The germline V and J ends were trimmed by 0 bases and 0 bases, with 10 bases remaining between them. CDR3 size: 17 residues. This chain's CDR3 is CASSLDRGTSGANVLTF. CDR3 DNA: TGCGCCAGCAGCTTGGATCGGGGGACCTCTGGGGCCAACGTCCTGACTTTC.